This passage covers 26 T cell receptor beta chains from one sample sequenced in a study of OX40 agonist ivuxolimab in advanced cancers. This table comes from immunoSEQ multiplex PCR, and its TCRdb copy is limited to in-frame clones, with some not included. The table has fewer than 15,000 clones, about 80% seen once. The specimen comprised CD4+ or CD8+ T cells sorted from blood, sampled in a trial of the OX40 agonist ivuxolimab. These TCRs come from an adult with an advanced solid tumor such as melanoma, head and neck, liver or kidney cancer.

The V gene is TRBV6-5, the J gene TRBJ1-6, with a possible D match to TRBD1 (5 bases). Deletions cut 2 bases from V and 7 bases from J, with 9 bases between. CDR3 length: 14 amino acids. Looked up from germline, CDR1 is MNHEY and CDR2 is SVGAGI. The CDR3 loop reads CASSYQGGNSPLHF. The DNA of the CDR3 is TGTGCCAGCAGTTACCAGGGTGGCAATTCACCCCTCCACTTT.

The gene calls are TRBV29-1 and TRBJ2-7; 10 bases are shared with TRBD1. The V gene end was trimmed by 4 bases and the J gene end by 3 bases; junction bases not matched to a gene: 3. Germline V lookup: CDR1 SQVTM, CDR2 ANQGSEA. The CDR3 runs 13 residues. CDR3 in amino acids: CSVVGQGFYEQYF. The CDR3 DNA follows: TGCAGCGTTGTGGGACAGGGGTTCTACGAGCAGTACTTC.

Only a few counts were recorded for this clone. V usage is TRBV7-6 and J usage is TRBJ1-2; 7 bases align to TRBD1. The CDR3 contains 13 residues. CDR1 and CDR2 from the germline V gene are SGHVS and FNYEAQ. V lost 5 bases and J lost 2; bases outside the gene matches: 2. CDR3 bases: TGTGCCAGCAGCCAGACAGGGAACTATGGCTACACCTTC. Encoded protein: CASSQTGNYGYTF. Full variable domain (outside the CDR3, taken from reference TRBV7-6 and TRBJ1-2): GAGVSQSPRYKVTKRGQDVALRCDPISGHVSLYWYRQALGQGPEFLTYFNYEAQQDKSGLPNDRFSAERPEGSISTLTIQRTEQRDSAMYRCASSQTGNYGYTFGSGTRLTVV.

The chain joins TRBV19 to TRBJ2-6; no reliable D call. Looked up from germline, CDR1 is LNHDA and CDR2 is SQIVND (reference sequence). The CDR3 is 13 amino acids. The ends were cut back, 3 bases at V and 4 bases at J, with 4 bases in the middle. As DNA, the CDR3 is TGTGCCAGTAGTATGAGCGGGGCCAACGTCCTGACTTTC. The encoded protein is CASSMSGANVLTF.

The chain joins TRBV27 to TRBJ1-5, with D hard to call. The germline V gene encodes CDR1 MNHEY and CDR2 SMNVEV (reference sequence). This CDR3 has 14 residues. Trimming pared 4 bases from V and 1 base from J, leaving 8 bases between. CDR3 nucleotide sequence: TGTGCCAGCAGTTCCTCGGGGAGCAATCAGCCCCAGCATTTT. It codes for CASSSSGSNQPQHF.

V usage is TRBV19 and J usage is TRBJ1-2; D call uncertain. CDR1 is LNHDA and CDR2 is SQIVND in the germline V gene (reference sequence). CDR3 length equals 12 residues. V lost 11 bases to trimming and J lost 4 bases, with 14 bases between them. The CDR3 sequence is CAVYKGVYGYTF. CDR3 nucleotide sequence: TGTGCCGTTTATAAGGGCGTCTATGGCTACACCTTC.

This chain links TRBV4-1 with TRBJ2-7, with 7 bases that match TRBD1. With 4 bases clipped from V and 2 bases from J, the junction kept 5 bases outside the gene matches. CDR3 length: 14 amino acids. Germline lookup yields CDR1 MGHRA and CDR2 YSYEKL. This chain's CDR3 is CASSPGTEAYEQYF. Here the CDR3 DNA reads TGCGCCAGCAGCCCCGGGACAGAAGCCTACGAGCAGTACTTC.

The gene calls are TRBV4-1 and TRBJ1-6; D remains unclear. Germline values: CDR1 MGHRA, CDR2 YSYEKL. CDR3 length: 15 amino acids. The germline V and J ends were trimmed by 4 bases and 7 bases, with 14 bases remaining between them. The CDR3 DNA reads TGCGCCAGCAGCCCGCTTGGAACAGACAATTCACCCCTCCACTTT. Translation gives CASSPLGTDNSPLHF.

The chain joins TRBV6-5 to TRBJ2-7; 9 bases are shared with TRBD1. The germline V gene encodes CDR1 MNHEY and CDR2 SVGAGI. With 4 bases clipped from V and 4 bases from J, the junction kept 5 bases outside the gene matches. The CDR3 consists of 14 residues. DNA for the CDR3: TGTGCCAGCAGTTTCGGGACAGGGTATTACGAGCAGTACTTC. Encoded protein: CASSFGTGYYEQYF.

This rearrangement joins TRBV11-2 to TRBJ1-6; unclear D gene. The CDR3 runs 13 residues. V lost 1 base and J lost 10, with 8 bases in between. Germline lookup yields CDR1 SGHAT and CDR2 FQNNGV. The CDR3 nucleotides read TGTGCCAGCAGCTTAGGGGTGGGGTCACCCCTCCACTTT. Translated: CASSLGVGSPLHF.

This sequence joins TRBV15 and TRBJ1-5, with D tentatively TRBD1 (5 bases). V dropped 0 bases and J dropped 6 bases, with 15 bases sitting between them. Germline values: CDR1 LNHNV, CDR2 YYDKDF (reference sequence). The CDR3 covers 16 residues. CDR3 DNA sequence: TGTGCCACCAGCAGAGAGTATGGACAAATGATTCAGCCCCAGCATTTT. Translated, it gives CATSREYGQMIQPQHF.

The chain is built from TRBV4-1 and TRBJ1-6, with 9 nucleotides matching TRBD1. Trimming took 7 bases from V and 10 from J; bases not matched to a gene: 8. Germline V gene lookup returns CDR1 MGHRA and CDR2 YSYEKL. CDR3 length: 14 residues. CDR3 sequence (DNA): TGCGCCAGCACTACCGGGACAGGGACCTCACCCCTCCACTTT. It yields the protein CASTTGTGTSPLHF.

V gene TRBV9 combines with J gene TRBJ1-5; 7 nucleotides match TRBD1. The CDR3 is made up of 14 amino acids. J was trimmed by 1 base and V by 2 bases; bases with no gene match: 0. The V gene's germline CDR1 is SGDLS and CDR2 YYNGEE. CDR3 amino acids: CASSVGQSNQPQHF. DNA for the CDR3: TGTGCCAGCAGCGTGGGACAGAGCAATCAGCCCCAGCATTTT.

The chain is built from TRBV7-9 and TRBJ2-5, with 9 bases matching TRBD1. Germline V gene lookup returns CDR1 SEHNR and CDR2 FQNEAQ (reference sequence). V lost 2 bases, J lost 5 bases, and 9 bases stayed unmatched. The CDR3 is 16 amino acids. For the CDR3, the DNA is TGTGCCAGCAGCTTACCCCATACAGGGGGCGGTGAGACCCAGTACTTC. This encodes CASSLPHTGGGETQYF.

The CDR3 sequence: CASSLVLSPEAFF. In nucleotides, the CDR3 is TGTGCCAGCAGCTTAGTCTTGAGCCCTGAAGCTTTCTTT. The J gene is TRBJ1-1, the V gene TRBV11-3; D not certain. The CDR3 contains 13 residues. Trimming took off 1 base at V and 6 bases at J, with 9 bases between the two ends. CDR1 is SGHNT and CDR2 is YENEEA in the germline V gene.

The CDR3 DNA reads as TGCGCCAGCAGCCACGGACAGGCCAGTGGTGATGGCTACACCTTC. Its protein product is CASSHGQASGDGYTF. The V and J genes are TRBV4-1 and TRBJ1-2; 7 bases agree with TRBD1. The CDR3 runs 15 residues. Germline V gene sequence: CDR1 MGHRA, CDR2 YSYEKL. Unmatched junction bases numbered 10, after V lost 3 bases and J lost 6 bases.

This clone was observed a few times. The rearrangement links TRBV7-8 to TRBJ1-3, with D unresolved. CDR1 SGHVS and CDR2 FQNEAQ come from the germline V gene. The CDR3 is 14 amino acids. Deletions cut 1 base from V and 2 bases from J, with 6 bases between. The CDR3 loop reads CASSLDSTGNTIYF. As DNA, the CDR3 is TGTGCCAGCAGCTTAGACAGTACTGGAAACACCATATATTTT.

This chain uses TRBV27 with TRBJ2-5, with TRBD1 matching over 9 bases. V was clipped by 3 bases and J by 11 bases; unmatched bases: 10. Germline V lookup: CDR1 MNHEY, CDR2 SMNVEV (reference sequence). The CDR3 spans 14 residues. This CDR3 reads CASSFGTGQGEQYF. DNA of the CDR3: TGTGCCAGCAGTTTTGGGACAGGGCAGGGAGAGCAGTACTTC.

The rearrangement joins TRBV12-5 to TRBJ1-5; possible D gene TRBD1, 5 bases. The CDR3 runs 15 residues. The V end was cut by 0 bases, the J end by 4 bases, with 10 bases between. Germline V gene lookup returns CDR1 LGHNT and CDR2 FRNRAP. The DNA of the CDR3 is TGTGCTAGTGGTTTGGTACTAACAGGAAATCAGCCCCAGCATTTT. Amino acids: CASGLVLTGNQPQHF.

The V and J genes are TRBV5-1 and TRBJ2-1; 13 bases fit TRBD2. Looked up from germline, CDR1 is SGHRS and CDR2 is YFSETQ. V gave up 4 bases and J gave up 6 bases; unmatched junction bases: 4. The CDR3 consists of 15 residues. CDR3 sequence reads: CASSPGLAGANEQFF. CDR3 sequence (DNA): TGCGCCAGCAGCCCCGGACTAGCGGGGGCCAATGAGCAGTTCTTC.

CDR3 residues: CASGDRGRLYGYTF. CDR3 coding DNA: TGCGCCAGCGGAGACAGGGGGCGTCTCTATGGCTACACCTTC. The chain uses TRBV10-2 and TRBJ1-2; 10 bases map to TRBD1. Germline CDR1 is WSHSY and CDR2 is SAAADI. The length of the CDR3 is 14 residues. J lost 4 bases, V lost 8 bases, and 7 bases had no gene match.

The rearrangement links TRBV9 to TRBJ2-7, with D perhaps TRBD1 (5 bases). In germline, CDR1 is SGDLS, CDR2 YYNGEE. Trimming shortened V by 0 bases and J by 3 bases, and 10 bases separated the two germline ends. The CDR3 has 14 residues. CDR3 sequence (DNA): TGTGCCAGCAGCGTAGACGGGCAGGGCTACGAGCAGTACTTC. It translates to CASSVDGQGYEQYF.

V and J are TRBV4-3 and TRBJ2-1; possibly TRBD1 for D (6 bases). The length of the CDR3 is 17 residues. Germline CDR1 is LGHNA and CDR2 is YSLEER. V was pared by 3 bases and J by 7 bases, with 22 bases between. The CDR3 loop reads CASSQATGWGPTNEQFF. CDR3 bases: TGCGCCAGCAGCCAGGCCACGGGGTGGGGGCCGACTAATGAGCAGTTCTTC.

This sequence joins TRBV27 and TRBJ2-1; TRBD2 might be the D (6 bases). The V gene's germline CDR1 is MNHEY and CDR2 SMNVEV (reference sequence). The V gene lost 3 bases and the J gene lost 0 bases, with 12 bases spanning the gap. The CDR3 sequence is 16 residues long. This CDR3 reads CASSFASASSYNEQFF. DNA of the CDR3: TGTGCCAGCAGTTTTGCTAGCGCAAGCTCCTACAATGAGCAGTTCTTC.

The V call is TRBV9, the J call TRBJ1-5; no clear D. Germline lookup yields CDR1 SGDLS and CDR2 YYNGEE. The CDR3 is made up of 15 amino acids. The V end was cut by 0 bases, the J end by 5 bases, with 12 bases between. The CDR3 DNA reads TGTGCCAGCAGCGTAGATTCTGGGATACATCAGCCCCAGCATTTT. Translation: CASSVDSGIHQPQHF.

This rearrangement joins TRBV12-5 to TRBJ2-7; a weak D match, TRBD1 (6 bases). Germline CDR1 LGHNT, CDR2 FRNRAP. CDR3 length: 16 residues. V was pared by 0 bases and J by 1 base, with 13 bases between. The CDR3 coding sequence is TGTGCTAGTGGTTTGGTACCACCAGACAGGTCCTACGAGCAGTACTTC. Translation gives CASGLVPPDRSYEQYF.